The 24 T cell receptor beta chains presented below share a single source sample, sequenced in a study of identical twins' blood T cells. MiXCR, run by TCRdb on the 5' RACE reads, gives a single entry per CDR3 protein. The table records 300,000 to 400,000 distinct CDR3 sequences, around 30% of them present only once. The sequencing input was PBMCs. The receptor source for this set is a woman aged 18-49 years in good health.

The CDR3: CASSDQATSGANTGELFF. The CDR3 nucleotides read TGTGCCAGCAGTGACCAGGCTACTAGCGGGGCGAACACCGGGGAGCTGTTTTTT. The gene calls are TRBV6-5 and TRBJ2-2; 10 nucleotides align to TRBD2. The CDR3 sequence is 18 residues long. Germline V gives CDR1 MNHEY, CDR2 SVGAGI. V was clipped by 5 bases and J by 0 bases; unmatched bases: 9.

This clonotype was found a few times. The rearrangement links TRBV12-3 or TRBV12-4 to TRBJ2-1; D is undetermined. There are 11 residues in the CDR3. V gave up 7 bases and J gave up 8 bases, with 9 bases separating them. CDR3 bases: TGTGCCAGCACTACCGGCGATGAGCAGTTCTTC. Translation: CASTTGDEQFF.

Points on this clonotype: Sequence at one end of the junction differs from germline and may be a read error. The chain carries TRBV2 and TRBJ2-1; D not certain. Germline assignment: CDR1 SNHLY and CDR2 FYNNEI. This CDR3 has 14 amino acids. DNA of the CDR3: TGTGCCAGCAGACCCCCGATGTCCTGCAATGAGCAGTTCTTC. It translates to CASRPPMSCNEQFF. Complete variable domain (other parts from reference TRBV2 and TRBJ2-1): EPEVTQTPSHQVTQMGQEVILRCVPISNHLYFYWYRQILGQKVEFLVSFYNNEISEKSEIFDDQFSVERPDGSNFTLKIRSTKLEDSAMYFCASRPPMSCNEQFFGPGTRLTVL.

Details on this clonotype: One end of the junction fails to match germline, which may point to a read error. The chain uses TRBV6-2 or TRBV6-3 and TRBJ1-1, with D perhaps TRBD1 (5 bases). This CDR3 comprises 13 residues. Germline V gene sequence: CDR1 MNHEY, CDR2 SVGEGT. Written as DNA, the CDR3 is TGTGCCAGCGGGGGGTTCCTGACCACTCAAGCTTTCTTT. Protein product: CASGGFLTTQAFF.

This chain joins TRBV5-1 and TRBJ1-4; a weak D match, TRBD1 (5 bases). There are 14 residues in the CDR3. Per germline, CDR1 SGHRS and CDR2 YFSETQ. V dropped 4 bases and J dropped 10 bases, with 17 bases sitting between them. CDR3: CASSKNEGRPKLFF. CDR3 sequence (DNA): TGCGCCAGCAGCAAAAATGAGGGGAGGCCAAAACTGTTTTTT. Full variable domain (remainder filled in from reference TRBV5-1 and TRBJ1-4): KAGVTQTPRYLIKTRGQQVTLSCSPISGHRSVSWYQQTPGQGLQFLFEYFSETQRNKGNFPGRFSGRQFSNSRSEMNVSTLELGDSALYLCASSKNEGRPKLFFGSGTQLSVL.

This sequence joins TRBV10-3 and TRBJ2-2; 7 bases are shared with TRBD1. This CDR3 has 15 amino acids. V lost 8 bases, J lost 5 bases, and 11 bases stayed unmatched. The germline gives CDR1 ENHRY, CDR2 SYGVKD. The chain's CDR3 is CAIRTQDRETGELFF. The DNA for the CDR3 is TGTGCCATCCGAACGCAAGACAGGGAAACCGGGGAGCTGTTTTTT.

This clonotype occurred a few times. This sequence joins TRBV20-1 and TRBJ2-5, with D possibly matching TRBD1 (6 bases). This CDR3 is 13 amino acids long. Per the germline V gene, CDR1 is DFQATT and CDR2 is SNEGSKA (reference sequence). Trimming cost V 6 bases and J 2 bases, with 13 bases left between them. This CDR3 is CSAQDRSQETQYF. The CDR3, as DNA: TGCAGTGCCCAAGACAGGAGTCAAGAGACCCAGTACTTC.

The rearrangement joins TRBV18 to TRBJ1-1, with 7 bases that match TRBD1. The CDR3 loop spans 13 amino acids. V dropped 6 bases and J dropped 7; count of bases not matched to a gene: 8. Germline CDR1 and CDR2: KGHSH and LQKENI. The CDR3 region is CASSLGTASEAFF. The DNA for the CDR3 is TGTGCCAGCTCGCTTGGGACAGCTAGTGAAGCTTTCTTT. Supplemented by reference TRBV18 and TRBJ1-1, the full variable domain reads NAGVMQNPRHLVRRRGQEARLRCSPMKGHSHVYWYRQLPEEGLKFMVYLQKENIIDESGMPKERFSAEFPKEGPSILRIQQVVRGDSAAYFCASSLGTASEAFFGQGTRLTVV.

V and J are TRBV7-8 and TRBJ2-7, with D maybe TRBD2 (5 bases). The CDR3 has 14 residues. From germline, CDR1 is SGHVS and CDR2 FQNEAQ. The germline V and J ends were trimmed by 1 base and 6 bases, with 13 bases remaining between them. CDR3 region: CASSLVGRLVEQYF. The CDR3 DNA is TGTGCCAGCAGCTTAGTAGGGAGACTGGTCGAGCAGTACTTC. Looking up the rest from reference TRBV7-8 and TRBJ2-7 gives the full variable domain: GAGVSQSPRYKVAKRGQDVALRCDPISGHVSLFWYQQALGQGPEFLTYFQNEAQLDKSGLPSDRFFAERPEGSVSTLKIQRTQQEDSAVYLCASSLVGRLVEQYFGPGTRLTVT.

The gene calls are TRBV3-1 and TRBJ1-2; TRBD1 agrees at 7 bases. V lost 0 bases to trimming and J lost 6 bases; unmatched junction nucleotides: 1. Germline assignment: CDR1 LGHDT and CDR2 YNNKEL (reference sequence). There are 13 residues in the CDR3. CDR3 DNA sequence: TGTGCCAGCAGCCAAGATACAGGGGATGGCTACACCTTC. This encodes CASSQDTGDGYTF.

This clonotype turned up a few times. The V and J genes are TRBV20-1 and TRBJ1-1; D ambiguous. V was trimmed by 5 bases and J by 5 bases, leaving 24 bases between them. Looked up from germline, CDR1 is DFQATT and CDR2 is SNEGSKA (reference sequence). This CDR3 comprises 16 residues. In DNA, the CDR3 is TGCAGTGCTCCTGGGGAACCATCCCACTTAAGGACTGAAGCTTTCTTT. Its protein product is CSAPGEPSHLRTEAFF.

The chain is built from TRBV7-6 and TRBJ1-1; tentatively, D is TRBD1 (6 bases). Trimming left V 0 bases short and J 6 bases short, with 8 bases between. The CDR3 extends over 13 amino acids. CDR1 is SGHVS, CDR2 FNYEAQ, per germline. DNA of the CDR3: TGTGCCAGCAGCTTAGCGGGGGGGCCTGAAGCTTTCTTT. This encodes CASSLAGGPEAFF.

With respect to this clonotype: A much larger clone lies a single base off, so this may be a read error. CDR3 coding DNA: TGTGCCAGCGTCGCCAGTAATCGAAACACTGAAGCTTTCTTT. It yields the protein CASVASNRNTEAFF. The chain carries TRBV2 and TRBJ1-1; D uncertain. Trimming removed 8 bases from V and 2 bases from J, with 15 bases in between. The CDR3 loop spans 14 amino acids. The germline V gene has CDR1 SNHLY and CDR2 FYNNEI. The whole variable domain, remainder taken from reference TRBV2 and TRBJ1-1, is EPEVTQTPSHQVTQMGQEVILRCVPISNHLYFYWYRQILGQKVEFLVSFYNNEISEKSEIFDDQFSVERPDGSNFTLKIRSTKLEDSAMYFCASVASNRNTEAFFGQGTRLTVV.

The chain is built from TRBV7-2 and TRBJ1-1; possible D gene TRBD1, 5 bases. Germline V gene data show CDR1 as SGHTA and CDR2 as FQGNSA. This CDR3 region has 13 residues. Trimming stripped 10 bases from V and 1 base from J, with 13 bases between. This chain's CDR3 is CAIKADRNTEAFF. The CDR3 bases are TGTGCCATCAAAGCAGACAGGAACACTGAAGCTTTCTTT.

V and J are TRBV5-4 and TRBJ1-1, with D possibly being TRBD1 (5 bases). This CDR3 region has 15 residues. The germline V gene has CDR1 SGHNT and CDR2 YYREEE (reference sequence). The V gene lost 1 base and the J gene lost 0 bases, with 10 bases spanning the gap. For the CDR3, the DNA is TGTGCCAGCAGCTTGATTGCAGGGATGAACACTGAAGCTTTCTTT. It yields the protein CASSLIAGMNTEAFF.

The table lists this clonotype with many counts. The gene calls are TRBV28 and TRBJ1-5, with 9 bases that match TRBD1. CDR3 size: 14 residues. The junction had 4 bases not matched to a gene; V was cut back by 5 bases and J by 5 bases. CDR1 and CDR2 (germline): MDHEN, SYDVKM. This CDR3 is CASSPGQGDQPQHF. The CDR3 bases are TGTGCCAGCAGTCCGGGACAGGGTGATCAGCCCCAGCATTTT.

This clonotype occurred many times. The CDR3: CATSRDQGTDTQYF. The CDR3 DNA follows: TGTGCCACCAGCAGAGATCAGGGAACAGATACGCAGTATTTT. This chain links TRBV15 with TRBJ2-3; maybe TRBD1 (5 bases). V shed 0 bases and J shed 3 bases, with 7 bases lying between them. Germline loops: CDR1 LNHNV, CDR2 YYDKDF (reference sequence). The CDR3 sequence is 14 residues long.

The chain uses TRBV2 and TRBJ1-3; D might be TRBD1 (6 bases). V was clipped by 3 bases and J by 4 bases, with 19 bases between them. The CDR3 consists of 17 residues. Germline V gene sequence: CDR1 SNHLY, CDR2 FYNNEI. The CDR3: CASSEVDLQGSGNTIYF. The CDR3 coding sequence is TGTGCCAGCAGTGAGGTTGATCTGCAGGGGTCCGGAAACACCATATATTTT. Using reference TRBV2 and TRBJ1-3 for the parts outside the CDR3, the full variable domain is EPEVTQTPSHQVTQMGQEVILRCVPISNHLYFYWYRQILGQKVEFLVSFYNNEISEKSEIFDDQFSVERPDGSNFTLKIRSTKLEDSAMYFCASSEVDLQGSGNTIYFGEGSWLTVV.

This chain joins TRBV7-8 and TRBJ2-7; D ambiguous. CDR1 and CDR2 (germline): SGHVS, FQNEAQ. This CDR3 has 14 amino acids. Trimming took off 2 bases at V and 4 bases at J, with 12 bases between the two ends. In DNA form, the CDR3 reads TGTGCCAGCAGCTTAAACTCTGGGGTTTACGAGCAGTACTTC. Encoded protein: CASSLNSGVYEQYF. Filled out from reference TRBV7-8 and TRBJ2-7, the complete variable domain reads GAGVSQSPRYKVAKRGQDVALRCDPISGHVSLFWYQQALGQGPEFLTYFQNEAQLDKSGLPSDRFFAERPEGSVSTLKIQRTQQEDSAVYLCASSLNSGVYEQYFGPGTRLTVT.

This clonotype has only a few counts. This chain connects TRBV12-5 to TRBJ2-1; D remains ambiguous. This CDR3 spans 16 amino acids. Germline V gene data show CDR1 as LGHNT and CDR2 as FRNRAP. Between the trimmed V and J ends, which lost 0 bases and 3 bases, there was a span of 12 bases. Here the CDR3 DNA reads TGTGCTAGTGGTTTGGTACTACGGGTAATCTACAATGAGCAGTTCTTC. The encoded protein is CASGLVLRVIYNEQFF. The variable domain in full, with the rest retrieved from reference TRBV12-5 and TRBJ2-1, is DARVTQTPRHKVTEMGQEVTMRCQPILGHNTVFWYRQTMMQGLELLAYFRNRAPLDDSGMPKDRFSAEMPDATLATLKIQPSEPRDSAVYFCASGLVLRVIYNEQFFGPGTRLTVL.

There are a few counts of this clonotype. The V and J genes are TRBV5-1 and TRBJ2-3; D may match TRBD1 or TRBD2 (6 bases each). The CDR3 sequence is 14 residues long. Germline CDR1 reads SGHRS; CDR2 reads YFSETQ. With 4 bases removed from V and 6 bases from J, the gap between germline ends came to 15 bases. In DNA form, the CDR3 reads TGCGCCAGCAGCATTTTCGGGGGCCCGGATACGCAGTATTTT. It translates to CASSIFGGPDTQYF.

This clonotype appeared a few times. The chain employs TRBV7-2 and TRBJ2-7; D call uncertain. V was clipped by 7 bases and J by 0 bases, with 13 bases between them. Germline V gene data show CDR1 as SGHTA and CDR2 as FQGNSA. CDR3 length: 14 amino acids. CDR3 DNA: TGTGCCAGCACCCCCCTAGTTTTCTCCTACGAGCAGTACTTC. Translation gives CASTPLVFSYEQYF.

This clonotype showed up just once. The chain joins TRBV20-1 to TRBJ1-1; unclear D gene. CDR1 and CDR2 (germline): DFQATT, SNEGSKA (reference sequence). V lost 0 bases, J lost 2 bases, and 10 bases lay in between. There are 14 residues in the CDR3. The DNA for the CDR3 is TGCAGTGCTAGAGAGGTGGCGCGAAACACTGAAGCTTTCTTT. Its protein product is CSAREVARNTEAFF.

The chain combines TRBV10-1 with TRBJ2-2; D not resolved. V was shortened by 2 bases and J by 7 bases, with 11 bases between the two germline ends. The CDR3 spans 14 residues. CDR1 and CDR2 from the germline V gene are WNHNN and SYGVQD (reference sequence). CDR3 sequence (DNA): TGCGCCAGCAGTGAGACTGACTTGAGCGGGGAGCTGTTTTTT. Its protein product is CASSETDLSGELFF.